This TCR beta chain was observed in a study of early T cells in non-severe SARS-CoV-2 infection. As for the study in general: The chains were unpaired, and the sequenced material was bulk RNA from unsorted whole blood.

CDR1 is SQVTM, CDR2 ANQGSEA, per germline. V was clipped by 7 bases and J by 7 bases; unmatched bases: 6. This CDR3 is 12 amino acids long. Attached unique molecular identifiers marked individual cDNA molecules. TCRdb recomputed calls from the 5' RACE reads with MiXCR, one row per CDR3 protein. The repertoire consists of tens of thousands of distinct CDR3 sequences, with 13% occurring once and the leading ten covering around 1.1%. Whole-study results and caveats: Using VDJdb, the matching emphasized anti-spike CD8 responses while missing private and CD4 specificities.

This clonotype was detected a few times. Its antigen is not identified. The sample was whole blood. The chain employs TRBV29-1 and TRBJ2-1; 8 bases are a match to TRBD1. The receptor comes from an adult who was a healthcare worker with PCR-confirmed SARS-CoV-2 infection or an uninfected control (not recorded which). The DNA for the CDR3 is TGCAGCGAAACCGGACAGGGAAATGAGCAGTTCTTC. Residues: CSETGQGNEQFF.